The clone carrying this T cell receptor beta chain was detected many times. Its antigen remains unidentified. This specimen comes from a study of T cells in Graves' hyperthyroidism and ophthalmopathy. Study-wide results and limits: Ophthalmopathy onset followed model prediction by a median about six months. Blood samples included most of the expanded thyroid clonotypes exceeding 0.001.

RNA transcripts provided the source from which TCR beta CDR3 regions were amplified. The HTBI primer set served for first-round RT-PCR of the TCR CDR3. In TCRdb, the multiplex PCR reads were re-called with MiXCR into one record per CDR3 protein. The repertoire includes about 500,000 distinct CDR3 sequences, approximately 48% of them detected once, and about 40% sits in the top ten. Uncontrolled infection, other autoimmune disease, pregnancy or lactation disqualified patients from enrolment. CDR1 and CDR2 (germline): SNHLY, FYNNEI. V was pared by 8 bases and J by 2 bases, with 3 bases of the junction left unmatched. This CDR3 comprises 14 residues.

The source material was peripheral blood or thyroid tissue (not recorded which). V and J are TRBV2 and TRBJ2-2, with TRBD2 matching 9 bases. The clonotype was recovered from an adult woman with Graves' disease, either hyperthyroidism or ophthalmopathy (not recorded which). The DNA for the CDR3 is TGTGCCAGCCAGGGGACTAGCAACACCGGGGAGCTGTTTTTT. This translates into CASQGTSNTGELFF.